In its sample, the clone carrying this TCR beta chain was seen a few times. Its specificity is unknown. This record belongs to a study of T cell repertoires in cytomegalovirus infection. Study-wide background: Well-studied HLA-B-restricted CMV epitopes were used in the study alongside recently identified HLA-C-restricted ones. Public TCR beta signatures indicated both CMV infection and matching HLA type.

Overall study findings and caveats: The ex vivo response was dominated by HLA-C-restricted CMV-specific TCR beta clonotypes. Identification of carriers of CMV plus the relevant HLA was performed using cumulative public TCR beta family frequency.

TCRdb recomputed calls from the reads with MiXCR, one row per CDR3 protein. The profile shows about 830,000 distinct CDR3 sequences, approximately 29% of them singletons. Germline CDR1 is SEHNR and CDR2 is FQNEAQ (reference sequence). The CDR3 contains 16 residues. V lost 5 bases, J lost 9 bases, and 23 bases lay in between. This sequence was found in a human donor in good health (CMV status not recorded). Some clones in this sample may be carry-over from other donors' samples. Sequenced here: cultured CD8+ T cells from PBMCs, sampled from culture after CMV antigen stimulation. This sequence joins TRBV7-9 and TRBJ2-1; tentative D call: TRBD2 (7 bases). CDR3 amino acids: CASSPSSQGRGAEQFF. In DNA, the CDR3 is TGTGCCAGCAGCCCAAGCAGTCAGGGACGGGGGGCTGAGCAGTTCTTC.